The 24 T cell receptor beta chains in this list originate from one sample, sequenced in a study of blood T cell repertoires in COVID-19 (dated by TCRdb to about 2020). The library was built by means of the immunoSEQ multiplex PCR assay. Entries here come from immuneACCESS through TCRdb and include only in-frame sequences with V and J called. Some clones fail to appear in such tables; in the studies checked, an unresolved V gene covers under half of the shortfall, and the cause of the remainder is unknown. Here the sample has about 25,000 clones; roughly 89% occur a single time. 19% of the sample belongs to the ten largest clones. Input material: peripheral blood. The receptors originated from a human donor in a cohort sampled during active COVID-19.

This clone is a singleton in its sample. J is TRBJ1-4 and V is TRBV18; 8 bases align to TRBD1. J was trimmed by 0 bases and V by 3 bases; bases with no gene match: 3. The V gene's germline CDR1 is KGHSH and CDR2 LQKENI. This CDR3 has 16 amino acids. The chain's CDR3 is CASSPWGQATNEKLFF. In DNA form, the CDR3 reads TGTGCCAGCTCACCGTGGGGACAGGCAACTAATGAAAAACTGTTTTTT.

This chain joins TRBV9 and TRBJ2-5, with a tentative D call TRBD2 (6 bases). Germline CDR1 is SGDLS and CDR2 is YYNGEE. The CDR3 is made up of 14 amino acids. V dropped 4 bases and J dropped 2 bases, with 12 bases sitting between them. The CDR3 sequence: CASSRTIRQETQYF. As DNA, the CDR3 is TGTGCCAGCAGCCGGACTATAAGACAAGAGACCCAGTACTTC.

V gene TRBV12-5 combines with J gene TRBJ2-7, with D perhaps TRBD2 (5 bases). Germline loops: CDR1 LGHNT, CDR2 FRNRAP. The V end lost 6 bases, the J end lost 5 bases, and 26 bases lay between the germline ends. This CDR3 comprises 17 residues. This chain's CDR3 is CASGTSSRGILENEQYF. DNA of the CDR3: TGTGCTAGTGGCACCTCTTCGAGAGGGATTCTAGAGAACGAGCAGTACTTC.

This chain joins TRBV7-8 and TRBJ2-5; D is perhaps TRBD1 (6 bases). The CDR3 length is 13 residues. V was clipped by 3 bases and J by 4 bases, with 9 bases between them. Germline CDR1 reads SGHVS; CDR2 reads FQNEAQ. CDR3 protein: CASSFGTSETQYF. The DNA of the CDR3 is TGTGCCAGCAGCTTTGGGACATCAGAGACCCAGTACTTC.

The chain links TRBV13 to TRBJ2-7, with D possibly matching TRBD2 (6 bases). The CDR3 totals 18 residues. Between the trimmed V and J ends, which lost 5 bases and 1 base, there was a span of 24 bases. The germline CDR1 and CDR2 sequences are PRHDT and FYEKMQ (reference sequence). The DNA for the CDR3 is TGTGCCAGCAGCCCACCCCGCGGGGTGGGCGCCCAATCCTACGAGCAGTACTTC. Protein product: CASSPPRGVGAQSYEQYF.

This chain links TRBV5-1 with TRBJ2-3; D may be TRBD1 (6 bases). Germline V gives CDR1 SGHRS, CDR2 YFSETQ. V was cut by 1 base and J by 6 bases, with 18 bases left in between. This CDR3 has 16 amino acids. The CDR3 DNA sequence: TGCGCCAGCAGCTTGAGGGGGTCAATTGATGGGGATACGCAGTATTTT. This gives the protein CASSLRGSIDGDTQYF.

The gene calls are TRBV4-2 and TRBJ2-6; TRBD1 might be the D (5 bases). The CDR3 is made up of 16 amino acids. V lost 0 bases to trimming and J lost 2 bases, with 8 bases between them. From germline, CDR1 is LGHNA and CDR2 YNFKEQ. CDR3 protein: CASSQDQGAGANVLTF. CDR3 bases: TGTGCCAGCAGCCAAGATCAAGGGGCTGGGGCCAACGTCCTGACTTTC.

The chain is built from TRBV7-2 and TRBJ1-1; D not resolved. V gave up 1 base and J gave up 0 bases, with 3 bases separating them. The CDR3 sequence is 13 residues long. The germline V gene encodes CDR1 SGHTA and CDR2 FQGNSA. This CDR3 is CASSLDLNTEAFF. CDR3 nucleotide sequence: TGTGCCAGCAGCTTAGACTTGAACACTGAAGCTTTCTTT.

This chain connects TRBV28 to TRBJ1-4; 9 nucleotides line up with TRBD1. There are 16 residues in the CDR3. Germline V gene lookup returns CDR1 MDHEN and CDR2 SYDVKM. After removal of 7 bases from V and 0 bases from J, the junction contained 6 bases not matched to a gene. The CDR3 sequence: CASTSGQGSTNEKLFF. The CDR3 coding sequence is TGTGCCAGCACCTCGGGACAGGGCTCAACTAATGAAAAACTGTTTTTT.

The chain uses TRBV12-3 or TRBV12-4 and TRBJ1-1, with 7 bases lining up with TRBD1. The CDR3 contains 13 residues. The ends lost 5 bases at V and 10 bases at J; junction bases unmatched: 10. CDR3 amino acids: CASSETDRASAFF. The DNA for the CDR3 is TGTGCCAGCAGTGAAACCGACAGGGCATCAGCTTTCTTT.

The CDR3 DNA follows: TGTGCCACCTCATCGGAGGGGAACACTGAAGCTTTCTTT. Translating gives CATSSEGNTEAFF. The chain combines TRBV24-1 with TRBJ1-1; D ambiguous. The CDR3 is 13 amino acids. Trimming cost V 9 bases and J 1 base, with 11 bases left between them. Per the germline V gene, CDR1 is KGHDR and CDR2 is SFDVKD.

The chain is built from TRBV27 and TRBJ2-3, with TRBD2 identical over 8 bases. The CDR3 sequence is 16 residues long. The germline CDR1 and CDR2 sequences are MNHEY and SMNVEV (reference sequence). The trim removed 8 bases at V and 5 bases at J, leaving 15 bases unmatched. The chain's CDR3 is CASLTRAAGAGDTQYF. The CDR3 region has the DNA TGTGCCAGCTTAACTCGGGCAGCGGGAGCGGGAGATACGCAGTATTTT.

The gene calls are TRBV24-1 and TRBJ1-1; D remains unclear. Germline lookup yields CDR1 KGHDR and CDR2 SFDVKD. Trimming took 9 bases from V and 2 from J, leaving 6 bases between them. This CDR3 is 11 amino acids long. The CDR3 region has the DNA TGTGCCACCCGCCTAAACACTGAAGCTTTCTTT. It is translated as CATRLNTEAFF.

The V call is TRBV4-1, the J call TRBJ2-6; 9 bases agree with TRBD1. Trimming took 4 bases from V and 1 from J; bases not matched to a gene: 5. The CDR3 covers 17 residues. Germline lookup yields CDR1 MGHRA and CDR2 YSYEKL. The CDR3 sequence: CASSRDRDGSGANVLTF. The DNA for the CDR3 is TGCGCCAGCAGCCGGGACAGGGACGGGTCTGGGGCCAACGTCCTGACTTTC.

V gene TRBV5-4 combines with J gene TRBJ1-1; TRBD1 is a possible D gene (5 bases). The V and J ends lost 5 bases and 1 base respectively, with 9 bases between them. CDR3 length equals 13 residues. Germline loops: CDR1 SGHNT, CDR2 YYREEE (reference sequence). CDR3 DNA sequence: TGTGCCAGCAGTCCCGGACAGAACACTGAAGCTTTCTTT. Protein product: CASSPGQNTEAFF.

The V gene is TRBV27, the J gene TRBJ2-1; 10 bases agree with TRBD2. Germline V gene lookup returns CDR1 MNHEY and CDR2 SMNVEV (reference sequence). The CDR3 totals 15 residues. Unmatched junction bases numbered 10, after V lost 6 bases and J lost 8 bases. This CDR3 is CASSLLAGVRDEQFF. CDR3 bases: TGTGCCAGCAGCCTCCTAGCGGGGGTACGGGATGAGCAGTTCTTC.

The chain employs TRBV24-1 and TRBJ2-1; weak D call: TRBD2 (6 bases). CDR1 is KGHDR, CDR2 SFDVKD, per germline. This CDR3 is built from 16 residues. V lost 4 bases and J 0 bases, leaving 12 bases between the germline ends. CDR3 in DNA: TGTGCCACCAGTGACCGTAGCGGTAGCTCCTACAATGAGCAGTTCTTC. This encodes CATSDRSGSSYNEQFF.

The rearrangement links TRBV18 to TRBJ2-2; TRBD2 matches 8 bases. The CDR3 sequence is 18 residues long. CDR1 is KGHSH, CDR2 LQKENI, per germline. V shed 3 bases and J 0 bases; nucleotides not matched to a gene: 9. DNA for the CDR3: TGTGCCAGCTCACCTGATCGGGGGGGCATCGCGAACACCGGGGAGCTGTTTTTT. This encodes CASSPDRGGIANTGELFF.

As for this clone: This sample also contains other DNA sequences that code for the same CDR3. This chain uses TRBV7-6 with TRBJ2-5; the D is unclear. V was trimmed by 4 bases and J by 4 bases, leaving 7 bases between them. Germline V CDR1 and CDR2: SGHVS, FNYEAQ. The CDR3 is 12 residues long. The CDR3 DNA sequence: TGTGCCAGCAGCTCCCGGAGAGAGACCCAGTACTTC. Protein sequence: CASSSRRETQYF.

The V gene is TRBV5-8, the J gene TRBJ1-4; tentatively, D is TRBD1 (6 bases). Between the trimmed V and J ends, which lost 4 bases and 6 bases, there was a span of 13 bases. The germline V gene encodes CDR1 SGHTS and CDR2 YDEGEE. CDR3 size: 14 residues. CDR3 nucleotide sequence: TGTGCCAGCAGCCTGGACAGTCAGGATGAAAAACTGTTTTTT. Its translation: CASSLDSQDEKLFF.

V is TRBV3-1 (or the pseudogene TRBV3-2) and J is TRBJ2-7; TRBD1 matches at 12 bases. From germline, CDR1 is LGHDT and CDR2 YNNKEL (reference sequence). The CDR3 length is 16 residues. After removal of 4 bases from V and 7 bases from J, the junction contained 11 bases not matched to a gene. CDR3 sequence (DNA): TGTGCCAGCAGCCTTGGCCGGGACAGGGGGCGTTTTGAGCAGTACTTC. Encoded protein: CASSLGRDRGRFEQYF.

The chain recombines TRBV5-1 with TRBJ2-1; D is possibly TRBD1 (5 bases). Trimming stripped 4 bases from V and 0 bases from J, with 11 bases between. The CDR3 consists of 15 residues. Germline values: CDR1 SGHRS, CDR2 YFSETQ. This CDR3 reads CASSRQDNSYNEQFF. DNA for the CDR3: TGCGCCAGCAGCCGCCAGGACAACTCCTACAATGAGCAGTTCTTC.

The CDR3, as DNA: TGTGCCAGCAGTCGACAGAATAATTCACCCCTCCACTTT. Amino acids: CASSRQNNSPLHF. The V gene is TRBV6-5, the J gene TRBJ1-6; perhaps TRBD1 as D (5 bases). This CDR3 region has 13 residues. Trimming took off 5 bases at V and 5 bases at J, with 7 bases between the two ends. Germline V lookup: CDR1 MNHEY, CDR2 SVGAGI.

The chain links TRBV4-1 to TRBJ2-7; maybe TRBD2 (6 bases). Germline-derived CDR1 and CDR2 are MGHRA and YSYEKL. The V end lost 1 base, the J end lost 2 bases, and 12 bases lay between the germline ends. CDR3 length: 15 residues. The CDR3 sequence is CASSQVAGQAYEQYF. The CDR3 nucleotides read TGCGCCAGCAGCCAAGTCGCGGGGCAAGCCTACGAGCAGTACTTC.